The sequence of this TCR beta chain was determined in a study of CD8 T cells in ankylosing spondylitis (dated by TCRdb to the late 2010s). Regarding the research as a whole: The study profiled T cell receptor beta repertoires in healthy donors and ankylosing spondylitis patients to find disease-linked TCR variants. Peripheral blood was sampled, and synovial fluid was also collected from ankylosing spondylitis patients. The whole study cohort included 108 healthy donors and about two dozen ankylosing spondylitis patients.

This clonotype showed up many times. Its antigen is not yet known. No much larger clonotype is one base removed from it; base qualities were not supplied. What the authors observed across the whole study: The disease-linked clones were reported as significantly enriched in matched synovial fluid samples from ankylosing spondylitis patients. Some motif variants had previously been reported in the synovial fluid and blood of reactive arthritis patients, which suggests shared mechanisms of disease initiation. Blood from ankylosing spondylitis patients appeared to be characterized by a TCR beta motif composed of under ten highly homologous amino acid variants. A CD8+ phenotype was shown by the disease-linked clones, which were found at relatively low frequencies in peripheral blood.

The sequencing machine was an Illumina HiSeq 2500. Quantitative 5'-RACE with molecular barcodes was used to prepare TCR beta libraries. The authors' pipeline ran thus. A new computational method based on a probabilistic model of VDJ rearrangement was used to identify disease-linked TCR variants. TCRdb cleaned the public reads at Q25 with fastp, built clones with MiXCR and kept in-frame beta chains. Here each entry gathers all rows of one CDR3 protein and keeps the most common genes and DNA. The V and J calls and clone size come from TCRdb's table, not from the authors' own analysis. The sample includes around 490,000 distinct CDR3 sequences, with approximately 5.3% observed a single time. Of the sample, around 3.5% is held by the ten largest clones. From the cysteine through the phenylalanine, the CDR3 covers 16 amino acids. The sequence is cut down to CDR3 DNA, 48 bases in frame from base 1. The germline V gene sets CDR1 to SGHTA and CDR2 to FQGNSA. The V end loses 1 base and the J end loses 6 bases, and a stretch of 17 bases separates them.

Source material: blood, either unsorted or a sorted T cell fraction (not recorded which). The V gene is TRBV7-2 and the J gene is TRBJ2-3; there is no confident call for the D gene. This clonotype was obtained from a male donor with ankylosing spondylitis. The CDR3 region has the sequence CASSLEGPTPYDTQYF. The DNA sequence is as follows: TGTGCCAGCAGCTTAGAGGGTCCTACCCCATATGATACGCAGTATTTT.